A selection of T cell receptor beta chains follows, all from one sample in a study of beta chain features in type 1 diabetes. The data were produced by immunoSEQ multiplex PCR, yet TCRdb's version contains in-frame clones alone and is incomplete. The profile shows about 360,000 clones, roughly 13% of them singletons. Sequencing input: naive CD4+ T cells from blood. These receptor sequences come from a young woman with type 1 diabetes. Each CDR3 is given with its conserved first and last residue. The order of the fields is J gene, CDR3 length, V gene, D gene, clone size, CDR3 DNA, CDR3 protein. The D gene is left open where the match is weak. The size of a clone is reported for some rows only, either as once, few or many, or as a class for expanded clones.

j_call: TRBJ1-6
cdr3_length: 14
v_call: TRBV7-9
d_call: .
clone_size: few
cdr3_nt: TGTGCCAGCAGCTTACCCCCTTCCCAAAGGGGCCACCACTTT
cdr3_aa: CASSLPPSQRGHHF

j_call: TRBJ2-7
cdr3_length: 14
v_call: TRBV30
d_call: .
clone_size: few
cdr3_nt: TGTGCCTGGAGCGCCGGCGGGACTTCTAGTGGGCAGTACTTC
cdr3_aa: CAWSAGGTSSGQYF

j_call: TRBJ2-1
cdr3_length: 16
v_call: TRBV9
d_call: TRBD2
clone_size: .
cdr3_nt: TGTGCCAGCAGCGTAGGAGGAGCGGGAGGGGGCAATGAGCAGTTCTTC
cdr3_aa: CASSVGGAGGGNEQFF

j_call: TRBJ2-7
cdr3_length: 13
v_call: TRBV14
d_call: .
clone_size: few
cdr3_nt: TGTGCCAGCAGCCAGAGAGGGCCAGAAGAGCAGTACTTC
cdr3_aa: CASSQRGPEEQYF

j_call: TRBJ2-5
cdr3_length: 12
v_call: TRBV2
d_call: TRBD2
clone_size: few
cdr3_nt: TGTGCCAGCAGGGGAGGGTCCGAGACCCAGTACTTC
cdr3_aa: CASRGGSETQYF

j_call: TRBJ1-1
cdr3_length: 16
v_call: TRBV15
d_call: .
clone_size: .
cdr3_nt: TGTGCCACCAGCAAGAGCCCCCGGGGGGGCGCAACTGAAGCTTTCTTT
cdr3_aa: CATSKSPRGGATEAFF

j_call: TRBJ2-7
cdr3_length: 13
v_call: TRBV7-2
d_call: .
clone_size: few
cdr3_nt: TGTGCCAGCAGCTTAGGGGGGCCCTACGAGCAGTACTTC
cdr3_aa: CASSLGGPYEQYF

j_call: TRBJ2-1
cdr3_length: 14
v_call: TRBV7-2
d_call: .
clone_size: .
cdr3_nt: TGTGCCAGCAGCTTAGTGTCAGGGGTCAATGAGCAGTTCTTC
cdr3_aa: CASSLVSGVNEQFF

j_call: TRBJ1-6
cdr3_length: 14
v_call: TRBV6-5
d_call: .
clone_size: few
cdr3_nt: TGTGCCAGCAGTTACGACAGGCTTTATTCACCCCTCCACTTT
cdr3_aa: CASSYDRLYSPLHF

j_call: TRBJ2-5
cdr3_length: 17
v_call: TRBV5-4
d_call: TRBD2
clone_size: .
cdr3_nt: TGTGCCAGCAGCTTGCCTAGCGGGAGACCGAATGGTGAGACCCAGTACTTC
cdr3_aa: CASSLPSGRPNGETQYF

j_call: TRBJ1-1
cdr3_length: 17
v_call: TRBV30
d_call: TRBD1
clone_size: few
cdr3_nt: TGTGCCTGGAGTGGTGATTTACTGGGACAGCTAAACACTGAAGCTTTCTTT
cdr3_aa: CAWSGDLLGQLNTEAFF

j_call: TRBJ1-1
cdr3_length: 14
v_call: TRBV29-1
d_call: .
clone_size: .
cdr3_nt: TGCAGCGTTGAAAACCTGGCCGAGAACACTGAAGCTTTCTTT
cdr3_aa: CSVENLAENTEAFF

j_call: TRBJ2-2
cdr3_length: 14
v_call: TRBV7-2
d_call: .
clone_size: .
cdr3_nt: TGTGCCAGCAGCTTAGATCCGGGAACGGGGGAGCTGTTTTTT
cdr3_aa: CASSLDPGTGELFF